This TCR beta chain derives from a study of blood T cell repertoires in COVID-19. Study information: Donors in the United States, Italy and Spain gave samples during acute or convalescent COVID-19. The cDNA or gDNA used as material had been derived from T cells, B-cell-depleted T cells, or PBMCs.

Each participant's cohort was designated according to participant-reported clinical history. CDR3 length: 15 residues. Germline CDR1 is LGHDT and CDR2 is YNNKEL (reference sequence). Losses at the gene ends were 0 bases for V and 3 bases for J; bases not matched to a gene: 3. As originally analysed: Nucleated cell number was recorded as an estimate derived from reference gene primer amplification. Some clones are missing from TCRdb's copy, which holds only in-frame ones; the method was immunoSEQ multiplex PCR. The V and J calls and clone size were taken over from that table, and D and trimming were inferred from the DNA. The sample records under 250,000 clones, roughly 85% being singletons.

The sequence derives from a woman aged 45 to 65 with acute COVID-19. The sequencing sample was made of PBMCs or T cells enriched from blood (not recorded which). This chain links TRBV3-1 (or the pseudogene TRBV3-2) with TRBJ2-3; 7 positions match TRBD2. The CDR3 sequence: CASSQDRGGTDTQYF. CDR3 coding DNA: TGTGCCAGCAGCCAAGATCGGGGAGGGACAGATACGCAGTATTTT.